These 23 T cell receptor beta chains were all obtained from the same sample, sequenced in a study of blood T cell repertoires in COVID-19. Libraries were prepared by immunoSEQ multiplex PCR; TCRdb keeps only in-frame clonotypes and omits some of them. This sample has roughly 190,000 clones; 85% to 95% occur once, and the top ten carry 0.6% to 0.9%. Sequencing was performed on peripheral blood. These receptors were taken from a man aged 25-40 years with COVID-19, enrolled during active disease.

J is TRBJ2-1 and V is TRBV20-1; no clear D. The germline V gene encodes CDR1 DFQATT and CDR2 SNEGSKA (reference sequence). The CDR3 runs 10 residues. Trimming shortened V by 3 bases and J by 7 bases, and 4 bases separated the two germline ends. CDR3: CSARRNEQFF. For the CDR3, the DNA is TGCAGTGCTAGGAGGAATGAGCAGTTCTTC.

As DNA, the CDR3 is TGTGCCAGTAGTACCCAGGCCGATCAGCCCCAGCATTTT. This sequence encodes CASSTQADQPQHF. The chain has TRBV19 and TRBJ1-5; D uncertain. Looked up from germline, CDR1 is LNHDA and CDR2 is SQIVND (reference sequence). The ends were cut back, 4 bases at V and 5 bases at J, with 9 bases in the middle. There are 13 residues in the CDR3. Complete variable domain (other parts from reference TRBV19 and TRBJ1-5): DGGITQSPKYLFRKEGQNVTLSCEQNLNHDAMYWYRQDPGQGLRLIYYSQIVNDFQKGDIAEGYSVSREKKESFPLTVTSAQKNPTAFYLCASSTQADQPQHFGDGTRLSIL.

The chain couples TRBV5-4 to TRBJ1-1, with D hard to call. The CDR3 has 16 residues. Germline CDR1 SGHNT, CDR2 YYREEE (reference sequence). Trimming stripped 0 bases from V and 1 base from J, with 13 bases between. The CDR3 reads CASSLGAYTANTEAFF. The DNA of the CDR3 is TGTGCCAGCAGCTTGGGCGCCTATACAGCGAACACTGAAGCTTTCTTT.

V is TRBV7-3 and J is TRBJ1-1; possible D gene TRBD1, 5 bases. CDR1 is SGHTA, CDR2 FQGTGA, per germline. Trimming left V 6 bases short and J 4 bases short, with 18 bases between. This CDR3 has 15 amino acids. The CDR3 DNA reads TGTGCCAGCAGGACCTCCGGTGGGGCTGGCACTGAAGCTTTCTTT. This codes for CASRTSGGAGTEAFF.

V gene TRBV28 combines with J gene TRBJ1-5, with 10 bases identical to TRBD1. Germline CDR1 MDHEN, CDR2 SYDVKM. The J segment lost 4 bases and the V segment lost 3 bases, leaving 3 bases of the junction unmatched. The CDR3 is 15 amino acids. CDR3 sequence reads: CASSLLGQGNQPQHF. The CDR3 DNA follows: TGTGCCAGCAGTTTGTTGGGACAGGGGAATCAGCCCCAGCATTTT.

The V call is TRBV12-3 or TRBV12-4, the J call TRBJ2-7; 7 bases line up with TRBD1. The V gene end was trimmed by 3 bases and the J gene end by 7 bases; junction bases not matched to a gene: 3. The CDR3 contains 12 residues. CDR3 nucleotides: TGTGCCAGCAGTTTTCTGGGACAGGAGCAGTACTTC. This encodes CASSFLGQEQYF.

The count of this clone is one. The chain carries TRBV11-1 and TRBJ1-6; D uncertain. Trimming stripped 4 bases from V and 13 bases from J, with 14 bases between. This CDR3 region has 13 residues. Germline V gives CDR1 SGHAT, CDR2 FQDESV (reference sequence). DNA of the CDR3: TGTGCCAGCAGCTATAATCGGGATAACCCCCTCCACTTT. It encodes CASSYNRDNPLHF.

J is TRBJ1-3 and V is TRBV6-5; TRBD1 aligns across 8 bases. The CDR3 is made up of 16 amino acids. The J segment lost 0 bases and the V segment lost 2 bases, leaving 3 bases of the junction unmatched. Germline CDR1 is MNHEY and CDR2 is SVGAGI. The CDR3 nucleotides are TGTGCCAGCAGTTACGGGGACAGGTTCTCTGGAAACACCATATATTTT. As protein: CASSYGDRFSGNTIYF.

This rearrangement joins TRBV18 to TRBJ2-7; tentatively, D is TRBD1 (5 bases). V gave up 0 bases and J gave up 3 bases, with 9 bases separating them. The CDR3 covers 14 residues. Looked up from germline, CDR1 is KGHSH and CDR2 is LQKENI. Written as DNA, the CDR3 is TGTGCCAGCTCACCACCCGCAGGGAACTACGAGCAGTACTTC. The encoded protein is CASSPPAGNYEQYF.

This clone was found once. The chain combines TRBV27 with TRBJ1-1; 7 bases match TRBD1. The germline V gene encodes CDR1 MNHEY and CDR2 SMNVEV (reference sequence). V shed 5 bases and J 1 base; nucleotides not matched to a gene: 10. The CDR3 has 16 residues. The CDR3 nucleotides are TGTGCCAGCAGTGGGACAGATAAAAATGGGAACACTGAAGCTTTCTTT. It codes for CASSGTDKNGNTEAFF.

The chain links TRBV29-1 to TRBJ2-3; 8 positions agree with TRBD2. Losses at the gene ends were 7 bases for V and 1 base for J; bases not matched to a gene: 13. Germline CDR1 is SQVTM and CDR2 is ANQGSEA. This CDR3 has 16 residues. CDR3 DNA sequence: TGCAGCGGCCGACTAGCGAGGCCGATAGGCACAGATACGCAGTATTTT. This translates into CSGRLARPIGTDTQYF.

The CDR3 DNA is TGTGCCAGCACTGACAGGGTGAACACTGAAGCTTTCTTT. It yields the protein CASTDRVNTEAFF. The rearrangement uses TRBV7-7 and TRBJ1-1, with 7 bases aligning to TRBD1. J gave up 0 bases and V 7 bases, and 2 bases lay outside the gene matches. Germline V gives CDR1 SSHAT, CDR2 FNYEAQ (reference sequence). CDR3 size: 13 residues.

This chain links TRBV30 with TRBJ1-6; no clear D gene. The germline gives CDR1 GTSNPN, CDR2 SVGIG (reference sequence). The CDR3 contains 14 residues. Trimming shortened V by 5 bases and J by 8 bases, and 16 bases separated the two germline ends. CDR3 DNA sequence: TGTGCCTGGGAAACCCGCCCCGCGGATTCACCCCTCCACTTT. This codes for CAWETRPADSPLHF.

The chain has TRBV2 and TRBJ1-2; 8 bases agree with TRBD1. After removal of 8 bases from V and 3 bases from J, the junction contained 2 bases not matched to a gene. Germline V gene lookup returns CDR1 SNHLY and CDR2 FYNNEI. The CDR3 is made up of 12 amino acids. The CDR3 spells CASSGGYYGYTF. The DNA of the CDR3 is TGTGCCAGCTCAGGGGGCTACTATGGCTACACCTTC.

This chain joins TRBV5-5 and TRBJ1-2, with 7 bases fitting TRBD1. Germline loops: CDR1 SGHKS, CDR2 YYEKEE (reference sequence). V dropped 5 bases and J dropped 0; count of bases not matched to a gene: 7. The CDR3 runs to 15 residues. CDR3 protein: CASSYGTVTNYGYTF. CDR3 DNA sequence: TGTGCCAGCAGTTACGGGACAGTGACTAACTATGGCTACACCTTC. The full variable domain, in which reference TRBV5-5 and TRBJ1-2 provide the parts outside the CDR3, is DAGVTQSPTHLIKTRGQQVTLRCSPISGHKSVSWYQQVLGQGPQFIFQYYEKEERGRGNFPDRFSARQFPNYSSELNVNALLLGDSALYLCASSYGTVTNYGYTFGSGTRLTVV.

V usage is TRBV5-6 and J usage is TRBJ1-4; TRBD1 might be the D (6 bases). From germline, CDR1 is SGHDT and CDR2 YYEEEE. With 4 bases removed from V and 8 bases from J, the gap between germline ends came to 24 bases. The CDR3 runs to 17 residues. The CDR3 region is CASSGGQKDRAWEKLFF. CDR3 sequence (DNA): TGTGCCAGCAGCGGGGGACAAAAGGATAGGGCTTGGGAAAAACTGTTTTTT.

V gene TRBV5-5 combines with J gene TRBJ1-3; D is unclear. The germline V and J ends were trimmed by 4 bases and 0 bases, with 14 bases remaining between them. This CDR3 has 16 amino acids. The germline gives CDR1 SGHKS, CDR2 YYEKEE (reference sequence). CDR3 residues: CASSRVGGLSGNTIYF. The CDR3 DNA reads as TGTGCCAGCAGCAGGGTGGGCGGACTCTCTGGAAACACCATATATTTT. Filled out from reference TRBV5-5 and TRBJ1-3, the complete variable domain reads DAGVTQSPTHLIKTRGQQVTLRCSPISGHKSVSWYQQVLGQGPQFIFQYYEKEERGRGNFPDRFSARQFPNYSSELNVNALLLGDSALYLCASSRVGGLSGNTIYFGEGSWLTVV.

The genes are TRBV6-4 and TRBJ1-1; D is ambiguous. V lost 4 bases, J lost 1 base, and 7 bases lay in between. This CDR3 spans 13 amino acids. Germline V lookup: CDR1 MRHNA, CDR2 SNTAGT. The CDR3 spells CASSARENTEAFF. CDR3 nucleotides: TGTGCCAGCAGTGCTCGGGAGAACACTGAAGCTTTCTTT.

The CDR3 sequence is CASSQGSGTGGFNYGYTF. CDR3 bases: TGTGCCAGCAGCCAAGGCTCCGGGACAGGGGGCTTTAACTATGGCTACACCTTC. This chain connects TRBV3-1 (or the pseudogene TRBV3-2) to TRBJ1-2; 12 bases line up with TRBD1. The CDR3 covers 18 residues. CDR1 is LGHDT, CDR2 YNNKEL, per germline (reference sequence). V shed 1 base, J shed 1 base, and the junction held 7 bases outside the gene matches.

J is TRBJ1-2 and V is TRBV2, with 7 nucleotides matching TRBD1. V lost 6 bases, J lost 4 bases, and 8 bases stayed unmatched. CDR3 length: 14 amino acids. The V gene's germline CDR1 is SNHLY and CDR2 FYNNEI. The CDR3 here is CASRRTGTTYGYTF. The CDR3 bases are TGTGCCAGCAGGAGGACAGGAACGACCTATGGCTACACCTTC.

J is TRBJ1-2 and V is TRBV10-2; weak D call: TRBD1 (6 bases). The V gene lost 2 bases and the J gene lost 4 bases, with 11 bases spanning the gap. CDR3 length: 14 amino acids. Germline-derived CDR1 and CDR2 are WSHSY and SAAADI. CDR3 nucleotides: TGCGCCAGCAGTGAGGCACAACAGGGCTATGGCTACACCTTC. Protein: CASSEAQQGYGYTF.

This chain links TRBV5-4 with TRBJ1-1; D remains ambiguous. The CDR3 extends over 14 amino acids. Trimming removed 1 base from V and 7 bases from J, with 14 bases in between. Germline CDR1 and CDR2: SGHNT and YYREEE (reference sequence). The CDR3 sequence is CASSLSGSGDEAFF. CDR3 DNA sequence: TGTGCCAGCAGCTTGTCGGGCAGCGGGGATGAAGCTTTCTTT.

The V and J genes are TRBV5-4 and TRBJ2-5, with D possibly being TRBD1 (6 bases). The length of the CDR3 is 16 residues. With 1 base removed from V and 4 bases from J, the gap between germline ends came to 17 bases. Germline V gene lookup returns CDR1 SGHNT and CDR2 YYREEE (reference sequence). The CDR3 DNA follows: TGTGCCAGCAGCTTGACTTCTAGGGGGAGAGGAGAGACCCAGTACTTC. Encoded protein: CASSLTSRGRGETQYF.